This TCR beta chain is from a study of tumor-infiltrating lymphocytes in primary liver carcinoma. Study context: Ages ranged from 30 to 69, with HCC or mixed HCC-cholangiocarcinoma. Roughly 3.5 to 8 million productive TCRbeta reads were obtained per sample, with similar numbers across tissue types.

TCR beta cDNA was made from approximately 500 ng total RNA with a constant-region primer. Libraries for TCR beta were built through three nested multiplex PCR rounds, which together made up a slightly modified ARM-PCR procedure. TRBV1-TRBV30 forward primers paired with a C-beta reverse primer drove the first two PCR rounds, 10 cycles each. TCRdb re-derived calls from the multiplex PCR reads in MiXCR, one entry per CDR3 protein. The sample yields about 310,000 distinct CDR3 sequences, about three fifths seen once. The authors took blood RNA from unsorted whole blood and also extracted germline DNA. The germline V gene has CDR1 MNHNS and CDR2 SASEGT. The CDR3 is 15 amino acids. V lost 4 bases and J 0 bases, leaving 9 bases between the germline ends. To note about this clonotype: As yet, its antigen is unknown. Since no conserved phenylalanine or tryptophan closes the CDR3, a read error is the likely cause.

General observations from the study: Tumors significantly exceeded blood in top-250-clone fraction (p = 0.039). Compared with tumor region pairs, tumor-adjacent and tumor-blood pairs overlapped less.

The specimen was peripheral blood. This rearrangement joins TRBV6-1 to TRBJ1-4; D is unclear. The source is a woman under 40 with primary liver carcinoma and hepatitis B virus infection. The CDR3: CASSGSNPTNEKLFL. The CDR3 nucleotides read TGTGCCAGCAGTGGATCCAACCCAACTAATGAAAAACTGTTTCTT.